This paragraph covers one T cell receptor beta chain sequence. The antigen is not known. This specimen belongs to a study of T cells after yellow fever vaccination. CDR3 length: 15 amino acids. TCRdb redid the calling of the 5' RACE reads with MiXCR, one entry per CDR3 protein. Found here are hundreds of thousands of distinct CDR3 sequences, approximately 13% of them singletons; the top ten hold 15%. Study observations and caveats: Contamination of FACS-sorted repertoires by abundant clonotypes from the bulk population could occur.

This chain uses TRBV21-1 with TRBJ2-1; the listed D gene, TRBD2, was not tested against the DNA. TRBV21-1 is a listed pseudogene. This clonotype originated in a man aged 25-40 years who received the YFV17D yellow fever vaccine. Material: PBMCs, obtained on the day of the yellow fever booster vaccination. The CDR3 region is CASSIVAGEYNEQFF. The CDR3, as DNA: TGTGCCAGCAGCATTGTAGCGGGGGAATACAATGAGCAGTTCTTC.